These 31 T cell receptor beta chains were all obtained from the same sample, sequenced in a study of blood T cell repertoires in COVID-19. Here immunoSEQ multiplex PCR was the method, and the copy in TCRdb shows in-frame clones only, minus some. The sample lists 150,000 to 200,000 clones, over 75% occurring once. The specimen sequenced was PBMCs or T cells enriched from blood (not recorded which). These receptors were taken from a woman between 18 and 29 years old who had recovered from COVID-19.

The chain uses TRBV19 and TRBJ2-7; 8 bases line up with TRBD1. From germline, CDR1 is LNHDA and CDR2 SQIVND (reference sequence). Trimming removed 4 bases from V and 5 bases from J; junction bases left unmatched: 4. The CDR3 has 13 residues. Here the CDR3 DNA reads TGTGCCAGTAGTAGGACAGGGTTGAACGAGCAGTACTTC. This sequence encodes CASSRTGLNEQYF.

V and J are TRBV28 and TRBJ2-5, with D tentatively TRBD2 (7 bases). The V end lost 4 bases, the J end lost 4 bases, and 19 bases lay between the germline ends. Per germline, CDR1 MDHEN and CDR2 SYDVKM. The CDR3 covers 16 residues. CDR3 sequence reads: CASSSPFWGGGETQYF. As DNA, the CDR3 is TGTGCCAGCAGTTCGCCCTTCTGGGGGGGCGGAGAGACCCAGTACTTC.

Details on this clone: This sample includes further DNA sequences coding for the same CDR3. The chain is built from TRBV19 and TRBJ1-1; no clear D. The CDR3 spans 13 residues. The germline V gene encodes CDR1 LNHDA and CDR2 SQIVND (reference sequence). V was cut by 5 bases and J by 1 base, with 8 bases left in between. The CDR3 region has the DNA TGTGCCAGTAGTCGGACTGAGAACACTGAAGCTTTCTTT. Translated, it gives CASSRTENTEAFF.

This chain links TRBV7-9 with TRBJ2-7; a weak D match, TRBD1 (5 bases). The V gene's germline CDR1 is SEHNR and CDR2 FQNEAQ (reference sequence). The CDR3 runs to 14 residues. V lost 5 bases to trimming and J lost 0 bases, with 11 bases between them. The DNA of the CDR3 is TGTGCCAGCAGCCCACAGGCGAGCTCCTACGAGCAGTACTTC. It specifies CASSPQASSYEQYF.

The rearrangement uses TRBV30 and TRBJ2-7; 10 nucleotides agree with TRBD1. J gave up 6 bases and V 2 bases, and 10 bases lay outside the gene matches. Germline V gene lookup returns CDR1 GTSNPN and CDR2 SVGIG (reference sequence). The CDR3 is 15 amino acids. CDR3 DNA: TGTGCCTGGAGTCTTAACCGGGACAGGGGACGCGAGCAGTACTTC. This gives the protein CAWSLNRDRGREQYF.

The chain recombines TRBV4-1 with TRBJ2-7, with D perhaps TRBD2 (6 bases). The V gene lost 0 bases and the J gene lost 2 bases, with 14 bases spanning the gap. Looked up from germline, CDR1 is MGHRA and CDR2 is YSYEKL. CDR3 length equals 16 residues. This CDR3 is CASSQDPLADTYEQYF. The CDR3 nucleotides are TGCGCCAGCAGCCAAGACCCCTTAGCGGATACCTACGAGCAGTACTTC.

As for this clone: One end of the junction does not line up with germline, which may come from a read error. The genes are TRBV7-7 and TRBJ2-2; perhaps TRBD2 as D (5 bases). Germline V gene data show CDR1 as SSHAT and CDR2 as FNYEAQ (reference sequence). This CDR3 is built from 15 residues. In DNA form, the CDR3 reads TGTGCTAGCAGCCTCTCACGGGGAGCTGTCGGGGAGCTGTTTTTT. Protein product: CASSLSRGAVGELFF.

V gene TRBV18 combines with J gene TRBJ1-1; possible D gene TRBD1, 6 bases. The CDR3 has 14 amino acids. Trimming pared 5 bases from V and 4 bases from J, leaving 14 bases between. Germline-derived CDR1 and CDR2 are KGHSH and LQKENI. CDR3 region: CASSESTGITEAFF. The CDR3 bases are TGTGCCAGCTCAGAGAGTACAGGGATCACTGAAGCTTTCTTT.

This chain joins TRBV11-2 and TRBJ2-1; 13 bases fit TRBD2. Trimming cost V 5 bases and J 0 bases; bases outside gene matches: 4. Germline-derived CDR1 and CDR2 are SGHAT and FQNNGV. The CDR3 runs to 17 residues. The CDR3 region has the DNA TGTGCCAGCAGCCCAAGGACTAGCGGGAGCTCCTACAATGAGCAGTTCTTC. Amino acids: CASSPRTSGSSYNEQFF.

The rearrangement joins TRBV11-2 to TRBJ2-2; D possibly corresponds to TRBD1 (5 bases). V was cut by 5 bases and J by 3 bases, with 13 bases left in between. Germline V gives CDR1 SGHAT, CDR2 FQNNGV. The CDR3 is 15 residues long. DNA for the CDR3: TGTGCCAGCAGCCCGCGGCTAGGGGACACCGGGGAGCTGTTTTTT. Protein product: CASSPRLGDTGELFF. Looking up the rest from reference TRBV11-2 and TRBJ2-2 gives the full variable domain: EAGVAQSPRYKIIEKRQSVAFWCNPISGHATLYWYQQILGQGPKLLIQFQNNGVVDDSQLPKDRFSAERLKGVDSTLKIQPAKLEDSAVYLCASSPRLGDTGELFFGEGSRLTVL.

V usage is TRBV7-2 and J usage is TRBJ2-2; D gene uncertain. CDR3 length equals 14 residues. Germline values: CDR1 SGHTA, CDR2 FQGNSA. Trimming removed 3 bases from V and 4 bases from J, with 9 bases in between. The CDR3 is CASSLNYATGELFF. CDR3 in DNA: TGTGCCAGCAGCTTGAACTACGCCACCGGGGAGCTGTTTTTT.

The V call is TRBV5-1, the J call TRBJ2-1; 13 bases fit TRBD2. V was pared by 1 base and J by 9 bases, with 10 bases of the junction left unmatched. Germline CDR1 and CDR2: SGHRS and YFSETQ. The CDR3 runs to 17 residues. CDR3 DNA sequence: TGCGCCAGCAGCTTGTCTACTAGCGGGGGGGCCTTTGGTGAGCAGTTCTTC. Protein sequence: CASSLSTSGGAFGEQFF.

V usage is TRBV10-3 and J usage is TRBJ2-5, with a possible D match to TRBD1 (7 bases). Germline-derived CDR1 and CDR2 are ENHRY and SYGVKD. Trimming took 6 bases from V and 5 from J, leaving 16 bases between them. This CDR3 is built from 14 residues. The CDR3 DNA reads as TGTGCCATCAGAGGCGCAGGGGGGCGGGAGACCCAGTACTTC. This translates into CAIRGAGGRETQYF.

This sequence joins TRBV3-1 (or the pseudogene TRBV3-2) and TRBJ2-5; no definite D call. The CDR3 is made up of 15 amino acids. The V and J ends lost 1 base and 3 bases respectively, with 12 bases between them. Germline lookup yields CDR1 LGHDT and CDR2 YNNKEL (reference sequence). Here the CDR3 reads CASSQGLSIEETQYF. CDR3 in DNA: TGTGCCAGCAGCCAAGGTCTGTCTATCGAAGAGACCCAGTACTTC.

The rearrangement joins TRBV19 to TRBJ2-3, with D possibly matching TRBD2 (5 bases). The length of the CDR3 is 15 residues. The germline V gene encodes CDR1 LNHDA and CDR2 SQIVND (reference sequence). V lost 3 bases and J 2 bases, leaving 12 bases between the germline ends. Here the CDR3 DNA reads TGTGCCAGTAGTATGCCCCGAGGGAACACAGATACGCAGTATTTT. Its protein product is CASSMPRGNTDTQYF.

This chain links TRBV28 with TRBJ1-4; perhaps TRBD1 as D (6 bases). There are 14 residues in the CDR3. In germline, CDR1 is MDHEN, CDR2 SYDVKM. Trimming pared 6 bases from V and 7 bases from J, leaving 15 bases between. The CDR3 protein is CASRYPGQSEKLFF. CDR3 in DNA: TGTGCCAGCAGATATCCGGGACAAAGTGAAAAACTGTTTTTT.

The chain combines TRBV2 with TRBJ1-6, with 9 bases that match TRBD1. The CDR3 sequence is 15 residues long. V shed 6 bases and J 10 bases; nucleotides not matched to a gene: 10. Germline V lookup: CDR1 SNHLY, CDR2 FYNNEI. Here the CDR3 reads CASSVQGAQMSPLHF. For the CDR3, the DNA is TGTGCCAGCAGCGTACAGGGGGCGCAGATGTCACCCCTCCACTTT.

The chain recombines TRBV28 with TRBJ1-5; perhaps TRBD1 as D (5 bases). The CDR3 is 17 residues long. Trimming left V 8 bases short and J 0 bases short, with 20 bases between. Germline loops: CDR1 MDHEN, CDR2 SYDVKM. Written as DNA, the CDR3 is TGTGCCAGCGCTTCCCGACAGACCACGAATAGCAATCAGCCCCAGCATTTT. This encodes CASASRQTTNSNQPQHF.

The chain is built from TRBV18 and TRBJ1-5; D call uncertain. Trimming took off 2 bases at V and 4 bases at J, with 18 bases between the two ends. The CDR3 contains 17 residues. Germline CDR1 is KGHSH and CDR2 is LQKENI. This chain's CDR3 is CASSPMAITELNQPQHF. CDR3 sequence (DNA): TGTGCCAGCTCACCAATGGCGATAACAGAGCTTAATCAGCCCCAGCATTTT.

The chain joins TRBV6-5 to TRBJ1-5, with D possibly TRBD1 on 6 matching bases. V dropped 7 bases and J dropped 5 bases, with 15 bases sitting between them. The CDR3 runs 14 residues. The germline CDR1 and CDR2 sequences are MNHEY and SVGAGI. The CDR3 DNA sequence: TGTGCCAGCACTTTCGAAGGGGGATATCAGCCCCAGCATTTT. Protein: CASTFEGGYQPQHF.

The V gene is TRBV4-3, the J gene TRBJ2-3, with TRBD2 matching over 9 bases. The J segment lost 2 bases and the V segment lost 4 bases, leaving 7 bases of the junction unmatched. Germline CDR1 and CDR2: LGHNA and YSLEER. The length of the CDR3 is 16 residues. In DNA form, the CDR3 reads TGCGCCAGCAGCCCATTAGCGGGGGCGCACACAGATACGCAGTATTTT. Amino acid sequence: CASSPLAGAHTDTQYF.

V and J are TRBV27 and TRBJ1-6, with 7 bases lining up with TRBD1. This CDR3 comprises 15 residues. After removal of 6 bases from V and 14 bases from J, the junction contained 16 bases not matched to a gene. Germline loops: CDR1 MNHEY, CDR2 SMNVEV (reference sequence). Here the CDR3 reads CASSPWVEGAGALHF. CDR3 DNA: TGTGCCAGCAGCCCATGGGTGGAGGGGGCAGGGGCCCTCCACTTT.

The chain employs TRBV2 and TRBJ2-7; the match to TRBD1 covers 10 bases. Germline V gene lookup returns CDR1 SNHLY and CDR2 FYNNEI. V was clipped by 8 bases and J by 3 bases; unmatched bases: 4. This CDR3 is 13 amino acids long. This CDR3 is CASSWDRGYEQYF. In DNA, the CDR3 is TGTGCCAGCTCTTGGGACAGGGGCTACGAGCAGTACTTC.

The rearrangement uses TRBV7-8 and TRBJ2-1; TRBD2 aligns across 7 bases. Per germline, CDR1 SGHVS and CDR2 FQNEAQ. The V segment lost 5 bases and the J segment 10 bases; nucleotides outside the gene matches: 5. CDR3 length: 12 residues. CDR3 amino acids: CASSGLVGEQFF. DNA for the CDR3: TGTGCCAGCAGCGGACTAGTTGGCGAGCAGTTCTTC.

The rearrangement uses TRBV19 and TRBJ1-3, with 8 bases matching TRBD1. CDR3 length: 16 amino acids. CDR1 and CDR2 (germline): LNHDA, SQIVND (reference sequence). After removal of 10 bases from V and 5 bases from J, the junction contained 16 bases not matched to a gene. CDR3 in DNA: TGTGCCACACACCCTCCTCAGGGGGCGCAAAGAAACACCATATATTTT. Encoded protein: CATHPPQGAQRNTIYF.

This chain links TRBV5-4 with TRBJ2-3, with D possibly being TRBD2 (6 bases). The germline V and J ends were trimmed by 3 bases and 5 bases, with 19 bases remaining between them. Germline CDR1 SGHNT, CDR2 YYREEE (reference sequence). The CDR3 length is 16 residues. CDR3 in DNA: TGTGCCAGCAGCTCCTCGCGGGGTCCGGGGAGAGATACGCAGTATTTT. This sequence encodes CASSSSRGPGRDTQYF.

This chain joins TRBV7-9 and TRBJ1-2; D gene unclear. Germline CDR1 reads SEHNR; CDR2 reads FQNEAQ (reference sequence). Trimming took 1 base from V and 4 from J, leaving 10 bases between them. The CDR3 consists of 14 residues. The CDR3 protein is CASSLDRGSYGYTF. CDR3 bases: TGTGCCAGCAGCTTAGATCGGGGTTCCTATGGCTACACCTTC.

The chain uses TRBV4-1 and TRBJ1-2; tentative D call: TRBD1 (6 bases). V dropped 4 bases and J dropped 8 bases, with 14 bases sitting between them. This CDR3 has 13 residues. Germline V gene sequence: CDR1 MGHRA, CDR2 YSYEKL. CDR3 residues: CASSRDYREGYTF. CDR3 DNA sequence: TGCGCCAGCAGCCGTGATTACAGGGAAGGCTACACCTTC.

The rearrangement joins TRBV5-1 to TRBJ2-7; 10 bases fit TRBD2. Germline-derived CDR1 and CDR2 are SGHRS and YFSETQ. J lost 6 bases, V lost 3 bases, and 3 bases had no gene match. The CDR3 covers 13 residues. The chain's CDR3 is CASSSIAGGEQYF. The CDR3 DNA reads TGCGCCAGCAGCTCCATAGCGGGAGGCGAGCAGTACTTC.

The V call is TRBV5-6, the J call TRBJ2-7; TRBD2 matches at 7 bases. Germline trimming cut 0 bases from V and 0 bases from J; bases unmatched to any gene: 12. The CDR3 has 18 residues. Germline CDR1 is SGHDT and CDR2 is YYEEEE. CDR3 sequence (DNA): TGTGCCAGCAGCTTGGAACCCTCGGGCGGGGGAAGCTCCTACGAGCAGTACTTC. Translating gives CASSLEPSGGGSSYEQYF.

The chain carries TRBV14 and TRBJ2-1, with 8 bases that match TRBD1. V was clipped by 1 base and J by 8 bases; unmatched bases: 10. The CDR3 loop spans 16 amino acids. Germline CDR1 is SGHDN and CDR2 is FVKESK. The CDR3: CASSQGLQGVMDEQFF. CDR3 DNA sequence: TGTGCCAGCAGCCAAGGTTTACAGGGGGTGATGGATGAGCAGTTCTTC.